The rows below give T cell receptor beta chains drawn from one sample of a study of T-cell reconstitution after alpha-beta-depleted transplantation in children. One entry per CDR3 protein, called by TCRdb with MiXCR from the PCR reads. This sample carries 330,000 or so distinct CDR3 sequences, about a tenth of them seen once, and the ten largest clones take around 2.4%. The sequencing used PBMCs from the stem cell graft donor, collected from the stem cell graft. These receptors all stem from a human donor who donated a stem cell graft to a child with acute lymphoblastic leukemia. Both conserved end residues are part of each CDR3. Each record gives: J gene, D gene, V gene, clone size, CDR3 protein, CDR3 DNA. A D gene is named only where the DNA matches it firmly. Expanded clones are given a class, and other clones once, few, many or no size at all.

>TRBJ2-5|.|TRBV6-1|many
CASRAGQIQETQYF
TGTGCCAGCAGGGCGGGACAAATCCAAGAGACCCAGTACTTC
>TRBJ2-7|.|TRBV27|few
CASSLLGGTREQYF
TGTGCCAGCAGTCTACTAGGGGGAACGCGCGAGCAGTACTTC
>TRBJ2-1|.|TRBV7-9|.
CASSFWLGTNEQFF
TGTGCCAGCAGCTTCTGGCTGGGGACCAATGAGCAGTTCTTC
>TRBJ1-1|.|TRBV11-2|few
CASSFPGQPNTEAFF
TGTGCCAGCAGCTTCCCCGGACAGCCGAACACTGAAGCTTTCTTT
>TRBJ2-1|.|TRBV11-3|few
CASSLDGGNDNEQFF
TGTGCCAGCAGCCTCGATGGCGGGAACGACAATGAGCAGTTCTTC
>TRBJ1-1|.|TRBV12-3/TRBV12-4|.
CASSLGPAGTEAFF
TGTGCCAGCAGCCTGGGACCGGCGGGCACTGAAGCTTTCTTT
>TRBJ2-1|TRBD2|TRBV7-9|many
CASSPGGLAGSYNEQFF
TGTGCCAGCAGCCCGGGGGGCCTAGCGGGCTCCTACAATGAGCAGTTCTTC
>TRBJ2-1|TRBD2|TRBV12-3/TRBV12-4|many
CASNLRGGSTYNEQFF
TGTGCCAGCAACCTCCGCGGCGGGAGTACATACAATGAGCAGTTCTTC
>TRBJ1-6|TRBD1|TRBV5-5|few
CASSLNTGTGGSPLHF
TGTGCCAGCAGCTTGAACACCGGGACAGGGGGCTCACCCCTCCACTTT
>TRBJ2-7|TRBD2|TRBV10-3|few
CAIRTTSEDSYEQYF
TGTGCCATCAGAACGACTAGCGAGGACTCCTACGAGCAGTACTTC
>TRBJ2-5|.|TRBV20-1|.
CSALGLQETQYF
TGCAGTGCTTTAGGTCTCCAAGAGACCCAGTACTTC
>TRBJ2-1|TRBD2|TRBV2|once
CASIREAGGNEQFF
TGTGCCAGCATCCGGGAAGCGGGGGGGAATGAGCAGTTCTTC